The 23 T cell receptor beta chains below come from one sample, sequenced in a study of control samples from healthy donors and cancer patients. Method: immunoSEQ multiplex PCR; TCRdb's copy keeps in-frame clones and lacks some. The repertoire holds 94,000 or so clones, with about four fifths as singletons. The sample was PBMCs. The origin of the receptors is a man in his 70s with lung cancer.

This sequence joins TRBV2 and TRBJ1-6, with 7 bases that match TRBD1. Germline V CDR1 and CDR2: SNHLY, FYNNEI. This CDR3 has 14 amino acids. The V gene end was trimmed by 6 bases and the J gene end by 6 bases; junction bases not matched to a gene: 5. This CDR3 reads CASRPNRGNSPLHF. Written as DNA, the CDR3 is TGTGCCAGCAGGCCGAACAGGGGTAATTCACCCCTCCACTTT.

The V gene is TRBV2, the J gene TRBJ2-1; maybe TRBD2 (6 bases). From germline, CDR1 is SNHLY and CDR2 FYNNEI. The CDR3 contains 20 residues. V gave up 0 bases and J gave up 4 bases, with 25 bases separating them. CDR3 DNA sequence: TGTGCCAGCAGTGAAGCCCCCCCCGGGACTCATCAGGGCCCTTACAATGAGCAGTTCTTC. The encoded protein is CASSEAPPGTHQGPYNEQFF.

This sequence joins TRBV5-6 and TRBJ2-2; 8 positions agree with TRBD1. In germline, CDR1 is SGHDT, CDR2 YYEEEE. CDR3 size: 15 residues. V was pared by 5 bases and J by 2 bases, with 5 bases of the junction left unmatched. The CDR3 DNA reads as TGTGCCAGCAGACGGACAGGGCAAAACACCGGGGAGCTGTTTTTT. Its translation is CASRRTGQNTGELFF.

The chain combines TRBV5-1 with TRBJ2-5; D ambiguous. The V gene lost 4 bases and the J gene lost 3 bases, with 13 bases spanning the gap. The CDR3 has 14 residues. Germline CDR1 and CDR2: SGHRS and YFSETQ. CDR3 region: CASSPTVHKETQYF. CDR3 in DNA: TGCGCCAGCAGCCCCACGGTCCATAAAGAGACCCAGTACTTC.

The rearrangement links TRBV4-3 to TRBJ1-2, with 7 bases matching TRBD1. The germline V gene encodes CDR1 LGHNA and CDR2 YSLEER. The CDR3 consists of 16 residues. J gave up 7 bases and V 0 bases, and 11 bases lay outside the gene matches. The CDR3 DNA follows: TGCGCCAGCAGCCAAGATAGGTCAGGGGGACAACGTGGCTACACCTTC. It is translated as CASSQDRSGGQRGYTF.

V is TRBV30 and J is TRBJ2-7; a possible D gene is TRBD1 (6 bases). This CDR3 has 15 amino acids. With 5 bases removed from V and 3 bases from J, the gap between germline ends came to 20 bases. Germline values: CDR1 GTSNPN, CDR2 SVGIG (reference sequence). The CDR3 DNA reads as TGTGCCTGGGGGGGAGACGGGACAATACGCTACGAGCAGTACTTC. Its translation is CAWGGDGTIRYEQYF.

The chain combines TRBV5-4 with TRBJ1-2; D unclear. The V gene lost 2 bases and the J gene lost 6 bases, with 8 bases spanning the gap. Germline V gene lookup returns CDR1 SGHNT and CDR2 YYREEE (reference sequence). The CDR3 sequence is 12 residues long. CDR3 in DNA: TGTGCCAGCAGCTTAGACGCGAATGGCTACACCTTC. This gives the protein CASSLDANGYTF. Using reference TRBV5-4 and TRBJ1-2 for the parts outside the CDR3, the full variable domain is ETGVTQSPTHLIKTRGQQVTLRCSSQSGHNTVSWYQQALGQGPQFIFQYYREEENGRGNFPPRFSGLQFPNYSSELNVNALELDDSALYLCASSLDANGYTFGSGTRLTVV.

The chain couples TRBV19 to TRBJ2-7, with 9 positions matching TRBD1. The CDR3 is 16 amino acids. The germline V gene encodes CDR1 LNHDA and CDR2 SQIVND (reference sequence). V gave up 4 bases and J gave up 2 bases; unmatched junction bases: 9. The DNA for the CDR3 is TGTGCCAGTAGTAGGGGGACAGGGACGGTCACCTACGAGCAGTACTTC. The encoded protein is CASSRGTGTVTYEQYF.

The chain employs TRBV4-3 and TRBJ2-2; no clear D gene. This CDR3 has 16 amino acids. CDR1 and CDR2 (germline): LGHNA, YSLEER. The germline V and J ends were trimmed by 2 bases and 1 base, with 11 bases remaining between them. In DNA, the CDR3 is TGCGCCAGCAGCCAAAGGATCGCCGGGAACACCGGGGAGCTGTTTTTT. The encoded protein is CASSQRIAGNTGELFF.

In DNA form, the CDR3 reads TGTGCCAGCAGCCCTCTCCTAGCCAAAAACATTCAGTACTTC. Translated, it gives CASSPLLAKNIQYF. The rearrangement joins TRBV5-5 to TRBJ2-4, with D unresolved. CDR3 length equals 14 residues. The V gene's germline CDR1 is SGHKS and CDR2 YYEKEE (reference sequence). The V end was cut by 4 bases, the J end by 0 bases, with 8 bases between. Based on the CDR3 plus reference TRBV5-5 and TRBJ2-4, the full variable domain is DAGVTQSPTHLIKTRGQQVTLRCSPISGHKSVSWYQQVLGQGPQFIFQYYEKEERGRGNFPDRFSARQFPNYSSELNVNALLLGDSALYLCASSPLLAKNIQYFGAGTRLSVL.

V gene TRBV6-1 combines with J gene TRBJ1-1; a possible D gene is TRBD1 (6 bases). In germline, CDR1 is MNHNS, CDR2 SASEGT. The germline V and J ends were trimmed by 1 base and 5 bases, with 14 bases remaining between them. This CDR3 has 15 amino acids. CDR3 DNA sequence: TGTGCCAGCAGTGAAGAAACAGGGAGGTGGACTGAAGCTTTCTTT. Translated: CASSEETGRWTEAFF.

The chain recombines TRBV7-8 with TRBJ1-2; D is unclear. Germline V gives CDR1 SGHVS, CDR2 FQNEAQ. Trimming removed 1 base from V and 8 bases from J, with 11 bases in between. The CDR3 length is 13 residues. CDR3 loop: CASSLDQPRGYTF. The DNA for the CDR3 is TGTGCCAGCAGCTTAGACCAACCGAGGGGCTACACCTTC.

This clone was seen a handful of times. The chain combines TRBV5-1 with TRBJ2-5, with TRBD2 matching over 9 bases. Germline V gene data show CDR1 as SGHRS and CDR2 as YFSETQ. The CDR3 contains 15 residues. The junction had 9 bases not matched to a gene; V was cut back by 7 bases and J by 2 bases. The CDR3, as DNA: TGCGCCAGCGGCGGAGCGGGGGGTGTTCAAGAGACCCAGTACTTC. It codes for CASGGAGGVQETQYF.

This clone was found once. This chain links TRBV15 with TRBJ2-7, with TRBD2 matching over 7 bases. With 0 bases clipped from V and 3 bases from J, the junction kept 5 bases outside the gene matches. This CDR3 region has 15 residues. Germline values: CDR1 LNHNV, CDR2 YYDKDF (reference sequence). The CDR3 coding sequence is TGTGCCACCAGCAGAGATCCGGGGGACTACTACGAGCAGTACTTC. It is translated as CATSRDPGDYYEQYF.

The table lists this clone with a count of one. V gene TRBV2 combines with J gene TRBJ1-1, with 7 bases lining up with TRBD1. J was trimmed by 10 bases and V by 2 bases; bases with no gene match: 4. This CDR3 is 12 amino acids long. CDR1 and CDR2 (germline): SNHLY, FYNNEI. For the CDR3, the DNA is TGTGCCAGCAGTGAATCCAGGGGGGGAGCTTTCTTT. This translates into CASSESRGGAFF. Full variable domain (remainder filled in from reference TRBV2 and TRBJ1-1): EPEVTQTPSHQVTQMGQEVILRCVPISNHLYFYWYRQILGQKVEFLVSFYNNEISEKSEIFDDQFSVERPDGSNFTLKIRSTKLEDSAMYFCASSESRGGAFFGQGTRLTVV.

The CDR3 DNA reads as TGTGCCAGCAGCGTTAAGGGGACTAGCGCAACCACAGATACGCAGTATTTT. Translated: CASSVKGTSATTDTQYF. The gene calls are TRBV7-9 and TRBJ2-3; 10 nucleotides line up with TRBD2. The CDR3 has 17 residues. From germline, CDR1 is SEHNR and CDR2 FQNEAQ (reference sequence). J was trimmed by 2 bases and V by 5 bases; bases with no gene match: 10.

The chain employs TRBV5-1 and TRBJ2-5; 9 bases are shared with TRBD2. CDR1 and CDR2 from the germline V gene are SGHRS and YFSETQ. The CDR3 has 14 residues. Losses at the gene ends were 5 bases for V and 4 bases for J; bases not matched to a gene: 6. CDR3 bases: TGCGCCAGCAGTGGGACTAGCTCTCGAGAGACCCAGTACTTC. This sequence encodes CASSGTSSRETQYF.

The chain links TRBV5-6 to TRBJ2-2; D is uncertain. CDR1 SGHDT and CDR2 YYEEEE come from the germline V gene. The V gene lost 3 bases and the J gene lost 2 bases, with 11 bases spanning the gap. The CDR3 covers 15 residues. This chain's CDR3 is CASSWRTVNTGELFF. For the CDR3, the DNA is TGTGCCAGCAGCTGGCGGACGGTTAACACCGGGGAGCTGTTTTTT.

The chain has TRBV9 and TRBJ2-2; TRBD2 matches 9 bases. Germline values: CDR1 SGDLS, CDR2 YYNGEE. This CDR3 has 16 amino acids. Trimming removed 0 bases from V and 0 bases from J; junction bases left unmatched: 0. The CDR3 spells CASSVGGGANTGELFF. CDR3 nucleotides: TGTGCCAGCAGCGTAGGCGGGGGGGCGAACACCGGGGAGCTGTTTTTT.

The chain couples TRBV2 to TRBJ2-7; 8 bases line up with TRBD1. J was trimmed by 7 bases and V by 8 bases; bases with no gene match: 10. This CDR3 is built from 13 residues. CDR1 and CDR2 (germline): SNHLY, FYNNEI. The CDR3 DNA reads TGTGCCAGCTCCCAGGACAGGGCTAGGGAGCAGTACTTC. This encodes CASSQDRAREQYF.

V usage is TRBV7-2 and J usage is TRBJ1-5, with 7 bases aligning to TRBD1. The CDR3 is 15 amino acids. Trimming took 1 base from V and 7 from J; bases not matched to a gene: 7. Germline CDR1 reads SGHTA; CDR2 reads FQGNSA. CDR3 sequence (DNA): TGTGCCAGCAGCTTAGAAGCGACAGGGAGACAGCCCCAGCATTTT. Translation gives CASSLEATGRQPQHF.

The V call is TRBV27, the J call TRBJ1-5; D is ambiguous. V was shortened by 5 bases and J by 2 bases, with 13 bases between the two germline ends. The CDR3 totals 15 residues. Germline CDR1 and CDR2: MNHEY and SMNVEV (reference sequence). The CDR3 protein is CASSPFFGGNQPQHF. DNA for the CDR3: TGTGCCAGCAGTCCCTTCTTCGGGGGCAATCAGCCCCAGCATTTT.

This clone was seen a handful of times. The CDR3 DNA reads as TGTGCCAGCAGCGAGACGGTTCACCTCCACTTT. Its protein is CASSETVHLHF. The gene calls are TRBV2 and TRBJ1-6; D is undetermined. The V end lost 6 bases, the J end lost 15 bases, and 12 bases lay between the germline ends. From germline, CDR1 is SNHLY and CDR2 FYNNEI. There are 11 residues in the CDR3.